This T cell receptor beta chain was profiled in a study of shared clonotypes between healthy human individuals. Trimming shortened V by 6 bases and J by 4 bases, and 12 bases separated the two germline ends. Germline CDR1 MGHDK, CDR2 SYGVNS. CDR3 length: 13 amino acids. Loaded into unsorted PBMC replicate PCRs was roughly 300 ng DNA, 30,000 or so T cell genomes. The assay was immunoSEQ multiplex PCR, and TCRdb's table has in-frame clones only and misses some. The sample holds about 480,000 clones; almost 80% are singletons and the top ten take around 13%. The chain employs TRBV25-1 and TRBJ1-1; D call uncertain. The sequenced material came from PBMCs. The sequence was collected from a woman aged 40 to 50 in good health. Some clones in this sample may be carry-over from other donors' samples. This chain's CDR3 is CASRFSPSTEAFF. CDR3 DNA sequence: TGTGCCAGCAGGTTCTCCCCGAGCACTGAAGCTTTCTTT.